One and the same sample provided the 5 T cell receptor beta chains below, sequenced in a study of identical twins. TCRdb called the 5' RACE reads again in MiXCR, with one record for every CDR3 protein. Of under 450,000 distinct CDR3 sequences listed, about 18% are singletons. Sequencing was carried out using naive T cells sorted from blood. The receptors derive from a man aged 45 to 65 in good health.

The chain couples TRBV4-2 to TRBJ1-1, with no clear D. Trimming shortened V by 3 bases and J by 4 bases, and 12 bases separated the two germline ends. The CDR3 loop spans 14 amino acids. The V gene's germline CDR1 is LGHNA and CDR2 YNFKEQ. The CDR3 coding sequence is TGTGCCAGCAGCCACGACGGCGGTGGCACTGAAGCTTTCTTT. Translation gives CASSHDGGGTEAFF.

The rearrangement joins TRBV20-1 to TRBJ2-7; 10 bases match TRBD2. The CDR3 runs 14 residues. Trimming cost V 4 bases and J 3 bases; bases outside gene matches: 6. The germline CDR1 and CDR2 sequences are DFQATT and SNEGSKA (reference sequence). Written as DNA, the CDR3 is TGCAGTGCTAAGCGGGAGGGATTTAGCTACGAGCAGTACTTC. Encoded protein: CSAKREGFSYEQYF.

The genes are TRBV9 and TRBJ1-4, with TRBD1 matching over 7 bases. The ends lost 0 bases at V and 6 bases at J; junction bases unmatched: 8. There are 16 residues in the CDR3. Germline assignment: CDR1 SGDLS and CDR2 YYNGEE. The CDR3 DNA is TGTGCCAGCAGCGTAGGGGGAGGGACAGTGGATGAAAAACTGTTTTTT. Its translation: CASSVGGGTVDEKLFF. Using reference TRBV9 and TRBJ1-4 for the parts outside the CDR3, the full variable domain is DSGVTQTPKHLITATGQRVTLRCSPRSGDLSVYWYQQSLDQGLQFLIQYYNGEERAKGNILERFSAQQFPDLHSELNLSSLELGDSALYFCASSVGGGTVDEKLFFGSGTQLSVL.

This clonotype appeared many times. The chain joins TRBV11-2 to TRBJ2-1, with D perhaps TRBD1 (6 bases). The CDR3 totals 17 residues. Germline CDR1 is SGHAT and CDR2 is FQNNGV. V was shortened by 6 bases and J by 3 bases, with 21 bases between the two germline ends. The CDR3 reads CASSGRSGARIYNEQFF. DNA of the CDR3: TGTGCCAGCAGTGGTCGGTCAGGGGCGAGGATCTACAATGAGCAGTTCTTC.

The sample holds a few counts of this clonotype. The chain carries TRBV5-6 and TRBJ1-2; D gene uncertain. The ends were cut back, 2 bases at V and 5 bases at J, with 10 bases in the middle. The CDR3 is made up of 13 amino acids. Germline loops: CDR1 SGHDT, CDR2 YYEEEE. Here the CDR3 reads CASSFGRTYGYTF. The CDR3 coding sequence is TGTGCCAGCAGCTTCGGCAGAACTTATGGCTACACCTTC.